This T cell receptor beta chain was captured in a study of CD8 T cells in Susac syndrome (dated by TCRdb to between 2017 and 2020). Some background on the complete study: The study used repertoire sequencing to test whether antigen drove CD8+ T cell activation and differentiation in Susac syndrome.

What the work shows at the level of the full study, not this receptor alone: The number of individuals in the TCR sequencing and HLA analysis was acknowledged as relatively small.

As concerns this clonotype: It has no known antigen specificity. No base-level quality is on record; no much larger clone is a single base apart.

Taken from cysteine to phenylalanine, the CDR3 has 18 residues. The read is trimmed to its CDR3 DNA, 54 bases read in frame from base 1. V loses 7 bases, J loses 3 bases, and the germline ends lie 25 bases apart. The germline V gene gives CDR1 as MNHEY and CDR2 as SVGEGT. RNA was extracted using the RNeasy kit, and roughly 0.5 to 1 microgram was reverse transcribed with random hexamers. The immunoSEQ multiplex PCR assay, which covers 54 Vbeta and 13 Jbeta segments, was used to amplify TCR beta CDR3 regions. PCR amplification bias was corrected using a synthetic template baseline for primer optimization and computational correction. For the original study's pipeline: Reads were annotated to V, D and J genes per IMGT and analyzed with immunoSEQ Analyzer, keeping only productive sequences. Clonality was computed as one minus Shannon entropy normalized by log2 of the number of productive unique sequences. Public and private clones were assessed among the 100 most prevalent clones of each patient and control. Susac-specific clones were defined as absent from healthy and MS cohorts, roughly 1,100 published viral clones and other ImmuneACCESS disease sequences. The public reads were reprocessed in TCRdb via fastp at Q25 and MiXCR, keeping in-frame beta chains. When rows share a CDR3 protein, they turn into one entry using the most common DNA and genes. The V and J calls, along with clone size, are taken from TCRdb and not from the paper's own processing. This sample gives over 150,000 distinct CDR3 sequences in total; approximately 93% of them show up just once. The top ten clones comprise 0.09% to 0.095% of the sample.

Peripheral blood CD8+ and CD4+ T cells from healthy donors, Susac syndrome patients and multiple sclerosis patients were profiled using high-throughput TCR beta sequencing. Multiple sclerosis controls were treatment-naive patients with stable or active relapsing-remitting disease fulfilling revised McDonald criteria. Bulk CD8+ and CD4+ T cells were purified by magnetic negative isolation, whereas CD8+ TEMRA cells were enriched by FACS. Blood was drawn into EDTA tubes, processed within 24 hours, and PBMCs were isolated by density gradient centrifugation. PBMCs destined for TCR sequencing were cryopreserved in liquid nitrogen and later thawed in a 37 °C water bath. The sorted or isolated CD4+, CD8+ and CD8+ TEMRA cells reached a purity of at least 90%.

This TCR was sampled from a human donor with multiple sclerosis. The rearranged chain carries TRBV6-2 or TRBV6-3 and TRBJ1-5, and perhaps TRBD1 as D gene, on 5 matching bases. The sample comprised CD4+ T cells from PBMCs. CDR3 protein: CASTGFRGLGTANQPQHF. The sequenced DNA is TGTGCCAGCACCGGCTTCCGAGGCTTGGGGACGGCCAATCAGCCCCAGCATTTT.